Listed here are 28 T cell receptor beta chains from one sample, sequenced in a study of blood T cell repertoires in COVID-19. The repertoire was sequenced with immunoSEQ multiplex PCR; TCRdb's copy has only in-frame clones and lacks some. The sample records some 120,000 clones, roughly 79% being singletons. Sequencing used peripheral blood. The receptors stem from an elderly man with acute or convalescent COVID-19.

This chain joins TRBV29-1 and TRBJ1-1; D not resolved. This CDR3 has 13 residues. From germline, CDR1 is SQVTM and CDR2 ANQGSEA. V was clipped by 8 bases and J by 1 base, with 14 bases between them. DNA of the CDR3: TGCAGCACCCTCGGGGTCGCGAACACTGAAGCTTTCTTT. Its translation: CSTLGVANTEAFF.

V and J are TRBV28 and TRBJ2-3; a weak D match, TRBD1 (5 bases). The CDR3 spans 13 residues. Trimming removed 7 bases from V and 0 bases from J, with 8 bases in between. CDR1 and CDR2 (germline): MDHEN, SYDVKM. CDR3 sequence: CASTDRSTDTQYF. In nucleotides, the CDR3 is TGTGCCAGCACCGACAGAAGCACAGATACGCAGTATTTT.

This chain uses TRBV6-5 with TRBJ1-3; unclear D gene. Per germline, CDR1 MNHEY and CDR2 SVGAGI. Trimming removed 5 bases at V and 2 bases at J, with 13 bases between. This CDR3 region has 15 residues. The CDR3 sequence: CASSRGWSAGNTIYF. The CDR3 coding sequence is TGTGCCAGCAGTCGGGGTTGGTCAGCTGGAAACACCATATATTTT.

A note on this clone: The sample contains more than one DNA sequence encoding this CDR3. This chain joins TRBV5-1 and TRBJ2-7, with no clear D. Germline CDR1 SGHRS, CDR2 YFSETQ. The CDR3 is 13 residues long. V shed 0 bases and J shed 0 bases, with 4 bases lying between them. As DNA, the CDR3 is TGCGCCAGCAGCTTGGCCTCCTCCTACGAGCAGTACTTC. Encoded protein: CASSLASSYEQYF. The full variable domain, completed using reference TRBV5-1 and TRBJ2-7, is KAGVTQTPRYLIKTRGQQVTLSCSPISGHRSVSWYQQTPGQGLQFLFEYFSETQRNKGNFPGRFSGRQFSNSRSEMNVSTLELGDSALYLCASSLASSYEQYFGPGTRLTVT.

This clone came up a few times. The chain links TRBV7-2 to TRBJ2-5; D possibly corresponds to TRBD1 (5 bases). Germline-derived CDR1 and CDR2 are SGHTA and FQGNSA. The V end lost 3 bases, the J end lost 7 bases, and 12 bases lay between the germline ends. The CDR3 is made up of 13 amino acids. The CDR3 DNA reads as TGTGCCAGCAGCTTGGGGCCCCTAGGGACCCAGTACTTC. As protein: CASSLGPLGTQYF.

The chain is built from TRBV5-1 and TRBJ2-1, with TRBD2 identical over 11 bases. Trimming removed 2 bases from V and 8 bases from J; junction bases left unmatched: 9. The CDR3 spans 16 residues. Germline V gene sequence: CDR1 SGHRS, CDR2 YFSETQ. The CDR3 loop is CASSFNSGGAGHEQFF. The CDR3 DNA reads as TGCGCCAGCAGCTTCAATAGCGGGGGGGCCGGGCATGAGCAGTTCTTC.

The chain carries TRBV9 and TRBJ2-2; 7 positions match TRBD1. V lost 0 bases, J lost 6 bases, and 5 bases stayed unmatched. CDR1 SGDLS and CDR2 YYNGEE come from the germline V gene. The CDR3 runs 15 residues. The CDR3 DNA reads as TGTGCCAGCAGCGTAGTGACAGGGAATCCCGGGGAGCTGTTTTTT. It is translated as CASSVVTGNPGELFF.

CDR3 residues: CASSKIWDSDSPLHF. The DNA of the CDR3 is TGTGCCAGCAGCAAAATTTGGGACAGTGATTCACCCCTCCACTTT. The chain employs TRBV5-5 and TRBJ1-6; 7 bases map to TRBD1. The CDR3 extends over 15 amino acids. Per germline, CDR1 SGHKS and CDR2 YYEKEE (reference sequence). The junction had 9 bases not matched to a gene; V was cut back by 4 bases and J by 8 bases.

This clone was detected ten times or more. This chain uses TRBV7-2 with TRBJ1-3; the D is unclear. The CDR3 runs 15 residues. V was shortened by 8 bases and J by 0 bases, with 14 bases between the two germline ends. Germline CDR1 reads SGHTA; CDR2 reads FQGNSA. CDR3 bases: TGTGCCAGCCGAGGAGGCGAGTCCTCTGGAAACACCATATATTTT. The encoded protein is CASRGGESSGNTIYF.

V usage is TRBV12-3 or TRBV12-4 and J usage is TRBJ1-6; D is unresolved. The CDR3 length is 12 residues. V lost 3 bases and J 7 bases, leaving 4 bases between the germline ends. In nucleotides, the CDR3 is TGTGCCAGCAGTTTTGAGAATTCACCCCTCCACTTT. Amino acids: CASSFENSPLHF.

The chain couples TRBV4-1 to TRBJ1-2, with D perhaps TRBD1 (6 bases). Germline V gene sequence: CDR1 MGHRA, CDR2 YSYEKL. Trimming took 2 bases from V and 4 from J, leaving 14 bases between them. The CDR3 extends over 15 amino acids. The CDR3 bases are TGCGCCAGCAGCCAAACAGGGAGGGATCCCTATGGCTACACCTTC. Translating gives CASSQTGRDPYGYTF.

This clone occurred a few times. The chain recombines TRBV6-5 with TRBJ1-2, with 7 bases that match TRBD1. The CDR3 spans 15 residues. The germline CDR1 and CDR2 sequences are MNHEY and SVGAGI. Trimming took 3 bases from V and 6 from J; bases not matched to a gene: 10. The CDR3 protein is CASSYTTGALDGYTF. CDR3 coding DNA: TGTGCCAGCAGTTATACAACAGGGGCGCTAGATGGCTACACCTTC.

CDR3 amino acids: CASSPYTLTGEQYF. CDR3 bases: TGTGCCAGCTCACCTTATACCCTGACGGGGGAGCAGTACTTC. The chain employs TRBV18 and TRBJ2-7, with a tentative D call TRBD2 (5 bases). Germline V lookup: CDR1 KGHSH, CDR2 LQKENI. Between the trimmed V and J ends, which lost 3 bases and 7 bases, there was a span of 16 bases. This CDR3 comprises 14 residues.

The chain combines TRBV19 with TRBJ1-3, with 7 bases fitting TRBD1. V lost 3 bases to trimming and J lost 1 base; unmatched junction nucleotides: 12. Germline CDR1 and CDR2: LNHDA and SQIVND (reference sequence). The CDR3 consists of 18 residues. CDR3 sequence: CASSMWGRGGFSGNTIYF. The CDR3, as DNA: TGTGCCAGTAGTATGTGGGGGCGAGGGGGCTTTTCTGGAAACACCATATATTTT.

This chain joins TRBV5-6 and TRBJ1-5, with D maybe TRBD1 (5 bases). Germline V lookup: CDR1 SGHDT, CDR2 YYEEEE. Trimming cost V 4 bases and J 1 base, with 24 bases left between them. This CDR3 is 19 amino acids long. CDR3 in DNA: TGTGCCAGCAGCCTTCAAACCTCACGATCCGACAGCAGCAATCAGCCCCAGCATTTT. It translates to CASSLQTSRSDSSNQPQHF.

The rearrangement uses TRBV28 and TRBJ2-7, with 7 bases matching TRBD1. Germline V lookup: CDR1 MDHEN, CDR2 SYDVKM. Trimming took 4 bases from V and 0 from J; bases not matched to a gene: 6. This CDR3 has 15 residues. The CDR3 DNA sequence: TGTGCCAGCAGTTCTCCAGGGGGAACCTCCTACGAGCAGTACTTC. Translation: CASSSPGGTSYEQYF. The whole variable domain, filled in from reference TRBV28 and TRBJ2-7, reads DVKVTQSSRYLVKRTGEKVFLECVQDMDHENMFWYRQDPGLGLRLIYFSYDVKMKEKGDIPEGYSVSREKKERFSLILESASTNQTSMYLCASSSPGGTSYEQYFGPGTRLTVT.

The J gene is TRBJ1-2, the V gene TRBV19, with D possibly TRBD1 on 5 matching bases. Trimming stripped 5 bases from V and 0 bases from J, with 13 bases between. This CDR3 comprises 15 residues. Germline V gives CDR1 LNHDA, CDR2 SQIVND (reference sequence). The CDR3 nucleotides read TGTGCCAGTAGTCCGCAGGGTAAATCTAACTATGGCTACACCTTC. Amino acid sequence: CASSPQGKSNYGYTF. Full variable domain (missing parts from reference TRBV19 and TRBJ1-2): DGGITQSPKYLFRKEGQNVTLSCEQNLNHDAMYWYRQDPGQGLRLIYYSQIVNDFQKGDIAEGYSVSREKKESFPLTVTSAQKNPTAFYLCASSPQGKSNYGYTFGSGTRLTVV.

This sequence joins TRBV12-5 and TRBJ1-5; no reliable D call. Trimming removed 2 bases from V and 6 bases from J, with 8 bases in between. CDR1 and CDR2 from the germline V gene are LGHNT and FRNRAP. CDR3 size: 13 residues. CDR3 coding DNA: TGTGCTAGTGGTTTGTTGGCGGTTCAGCCCCAGCATTTT. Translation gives CASGLLAVQPQHF.

This chain's CDR3 is CASSLLGRVDGELFF. The CDR3 DNA reads as TGCGCCAGCAGCTTACTCGGCAGGGTGGACGGGGAGCTGTTTTTT. This chain connects TRBV5-1 to TRBJ2-2, with D maybe TRBD1 (5 bases). Looked up from germline, CDR1 is SGHRS and CDR2 is YFSETQ. The CDR3 consists of 15 residues. Trimming shortened V by 2 bases and J by 7 bases, and 15 bases separated the two germline ends.

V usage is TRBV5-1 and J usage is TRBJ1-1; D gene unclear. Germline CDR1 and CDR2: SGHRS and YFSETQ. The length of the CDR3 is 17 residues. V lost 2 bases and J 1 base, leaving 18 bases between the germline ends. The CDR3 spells CASSFAPVARANTEAFF. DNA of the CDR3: TGCGCCAGCAGCTTTGCACCGGTCGCACGCGCGAACACTGAAGCTTTCTTT. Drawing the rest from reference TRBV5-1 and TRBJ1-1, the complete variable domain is KAGVTQTPRYLIKTRGQQVTLSCSPISGHRSVSWYQQTPGQGLQFLFEYFSETQRNKGNFPGRFSGRQFSNSRSEMNVSTLELGDSALYLCASSFAPVARANTEAFFGQGTRLTVV.

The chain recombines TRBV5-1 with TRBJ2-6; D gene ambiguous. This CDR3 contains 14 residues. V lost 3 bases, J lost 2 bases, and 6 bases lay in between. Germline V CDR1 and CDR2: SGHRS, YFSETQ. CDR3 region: CASSSNPGANVLTF. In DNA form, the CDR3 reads TGCGCCAGCAGCTCTAACCCTGGGGCCAACGTCCTGACTTTC.

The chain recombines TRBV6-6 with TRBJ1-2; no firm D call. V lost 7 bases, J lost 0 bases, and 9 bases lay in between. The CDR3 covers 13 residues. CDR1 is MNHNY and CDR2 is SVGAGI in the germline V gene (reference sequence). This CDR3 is CASIFKTNYGYTF. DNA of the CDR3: TGTGCCAGCATTTTCAAAACTAACTATGGCTACACCTTC.

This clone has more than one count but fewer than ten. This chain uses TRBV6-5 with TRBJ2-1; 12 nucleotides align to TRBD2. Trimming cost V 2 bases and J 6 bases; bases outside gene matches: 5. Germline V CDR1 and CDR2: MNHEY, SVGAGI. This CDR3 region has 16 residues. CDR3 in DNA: TGTGCCAGCAGTTACACACTAGCGGGGGGTGCCAATGAGCAGTTCTTC. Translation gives CASSYTLAGGANEQFF.

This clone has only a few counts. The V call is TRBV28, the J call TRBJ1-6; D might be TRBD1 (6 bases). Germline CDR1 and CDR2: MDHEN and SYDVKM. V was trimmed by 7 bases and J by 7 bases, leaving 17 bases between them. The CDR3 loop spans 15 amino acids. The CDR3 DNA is TGTGCCAGCACCAACCTAAACAGGGCGAATTCACCCCTCCACTTT. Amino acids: CASTNLNRANSPLHF.

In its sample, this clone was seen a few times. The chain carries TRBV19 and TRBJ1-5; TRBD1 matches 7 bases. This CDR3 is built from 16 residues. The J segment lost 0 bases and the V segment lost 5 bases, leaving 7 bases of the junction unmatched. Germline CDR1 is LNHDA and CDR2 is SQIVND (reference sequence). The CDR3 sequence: CASSPWTGYSNQPQHF. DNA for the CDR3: TGTGCCAGTAGTCCTTGGACAGGTTATAGCAATCAGCCCCAGCATTTT. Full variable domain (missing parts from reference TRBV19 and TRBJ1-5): DGGITQSPKYLFRKEGQNVTLSCEQNLNHDAMYWYRQDPGQGLRLIYYSQIVNDFQKGDIAEGYSVSREKKESFPLTVTSAQKNPTAFYLCASSPWTGYSNQPQHFGDGTRLSIL.

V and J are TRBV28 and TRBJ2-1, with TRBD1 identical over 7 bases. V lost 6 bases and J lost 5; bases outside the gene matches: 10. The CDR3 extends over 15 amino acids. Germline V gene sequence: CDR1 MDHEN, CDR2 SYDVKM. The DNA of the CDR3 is TGTGCCAGCAGGGGCACAGGGGTAGGGAACAATGAGCAGTTCTTC. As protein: CASRGTGVGNNEQFF.

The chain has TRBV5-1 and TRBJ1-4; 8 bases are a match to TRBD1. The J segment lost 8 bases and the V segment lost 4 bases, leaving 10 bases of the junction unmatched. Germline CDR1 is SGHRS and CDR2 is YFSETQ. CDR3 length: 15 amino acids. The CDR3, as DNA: TGCGCCAGCAGCCCGTCAGGGGGCGTCGGAGAAAAACTGTTTTTT. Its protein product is CASSPSGGVGEKLFF.

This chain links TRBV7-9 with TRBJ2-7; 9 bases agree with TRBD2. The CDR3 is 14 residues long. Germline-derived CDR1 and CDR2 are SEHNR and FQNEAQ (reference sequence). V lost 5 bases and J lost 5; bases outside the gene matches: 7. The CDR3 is CASSTGLAPHEQYF. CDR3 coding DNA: TGTGCCAGCAGCACGGGACTAGCCCCCCACGAGCAGTACTTC. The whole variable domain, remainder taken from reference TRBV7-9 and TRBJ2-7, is DTGVSQNPRHKITKRGQNVTFRCDPISEHNRLYWYRQTLGQGPEFLTYFQNEAQLEKSRLLSDRFSAERPKGSFSTLEIQRTEQGDSAMYLCASSTGLAPHEQYFGPGTRLTVT.